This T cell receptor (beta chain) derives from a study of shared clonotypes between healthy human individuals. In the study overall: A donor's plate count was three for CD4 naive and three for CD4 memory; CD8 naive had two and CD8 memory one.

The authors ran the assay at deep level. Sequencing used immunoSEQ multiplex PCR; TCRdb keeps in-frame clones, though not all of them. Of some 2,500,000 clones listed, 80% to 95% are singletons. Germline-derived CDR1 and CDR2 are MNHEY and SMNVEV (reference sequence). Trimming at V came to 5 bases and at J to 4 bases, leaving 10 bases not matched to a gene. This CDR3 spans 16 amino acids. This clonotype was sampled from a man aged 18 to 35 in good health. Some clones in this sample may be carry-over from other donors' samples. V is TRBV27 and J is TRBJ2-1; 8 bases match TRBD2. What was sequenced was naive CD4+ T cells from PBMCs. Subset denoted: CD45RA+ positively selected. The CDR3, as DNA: TGTGCCAGCAGTCCGACGGGACTAGGGATTTACAATGAGCAGTTCTTC. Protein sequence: CASSPTGLGIYNEQFF.